This T cell receptor beta chain was obtained from a study of cytomegalovirus exposure and HLA in healthy donors. About this clone itself: The antigen remains unidentified.

This CDR3 has 14 residues. Germline V gene lookup returns CDR1 SEHNR and CDR2 FQNEAQ (reference sequence). V lost 7 bases and J 0 bases, leaving 13 bases between the germline ends. The PCR made use of 60 Vbeta and 13 Jbeta primers. How the authors handled the data: Later work found tens of millions of unique TCR beta chains, with 9.5 million to 12 million shared. TCRdb's table, derived via immunoSEQ multiplex PCR, lists solely in-frame clones and lacks some. V, J and clone size reflect that table, while D and trimming were determined from the DNA. The sample yields about 120,000 clones, about 79% seen once. Whole-study results and caveats: In an earlier analysis, about 87% or about 30%: the productive usage of most TCR beta V segments. Reports described diagnosis of cytomegalovirus status by the classifier as highly specific and sensitive. The authors later linked a missense DCLRE1C variant to TCR beta V- and J-gene trimming.

The receptor comes from a young woman in good health and CMV-seronegative. The J gene is TRBJ2-7, the V gene TRBV7-9; D possibly corresponds to TRBD2 (5 bases). The specimen was PBMCs. The CDR3 nucleotides are TGTGCCAGCACAGCGGCTTTAAGCTCCTACGAGCAGTACTTC. This sequence encodes CASTAALSSYEQYF.